The subject of this entry is one T cell receptor (beta chain). With a much larger clone just one base away, this may be a read error. Joint extraction of RNA and DNA used roughly 20-33 mg of bulk tissue that was unsorted. Priming with a constant-region primer yielded TCR beta cDNA from roughly 0.45 ug total RNA. Modified slightly, ARM-PCR produced TCR beta libraries over three nested multiplex PCR rounds. The first two PCR rounds used TRBV1-TRBV30 forward primers with a C-beta reverse primer, roughly 11 cycles each. TCRdb redid the calling of the multiplex PCR reads with MiXCR, one entry per CDR3 protein. The sample yields about 75,000 distinct CDR3 sequences, roughly 69% seen once. CDR3 size: 16 residues. Germline V lookup: CDR1 SEHNR, CDR2 FQNEAQ (reference sequence). The data were obtained in a study of tumor-infiltrating lymphocytes in primary liver carcinoma.

The sequence was obtained from a man aged 35 to 55 with primary liver carcinoma and hepatitis B virus infection. This chain connects TRBV7-9 to TRBJ2-3; D gene unclear. Sequences were obtained from tumor-adjacent normal liver tissue. The CDR3 loop reads CASILPLDSSTDTQYF. Here the CDR3 DNA reads TGTGCCAGCATCTTACCACTGGATTCTAGCACAGATACGCAGTATTTT.